This is a list of T cell receptor beta chains from one sample in a study of OX40 agonist ivuxolimab in advanced cancers. Libraries were prepared by immunoSEQ multiplex PCR; TCRdb keeps only in-frame clonotypes and omits some of them. Here the sample spans approximately 76,000 clones, over 85% being singletons. The source was CD4+ or CD8+ T cells sorted from blood, collected in a trial of the OX40 agonist ivuxolimab. The receptors were sampled from an adult with an advanced solid tumor such as melanoma, head and neck, liver or kidney cancer. The CDR3 runs from the conserved cysteine through the conserved F or W. Each record gives: CDR3 length, clone size, V gene, J gene, D gene, CDR3 DNA, CDR3 protein. D genes are given only for firm matches. Size is omitted from some rows. Given values are once, few, many or a class for expanded clones.

13	.	TRBV5-6	TRBJ2-1	.	TGTGCCAGCAGCTTGTCACTCTACAATGAGCAGTTCTTC	CASSLSLYNEQFF
17	.	TRBV2	TRBJ2-1	TRBD2	TGTGCCAGCAGTGAAGCTGAGGGACTAGCGGGGAAACATGAGCAGTTCTTC	CASSEAEGLAGKHEQFF
14	.	TRBV15	TRBJ1-5	.	TGTGCCACCAGCAGAGATGTGGACGGTCAGCCCCAGCATTTT	CATSRDVDGQPQHF
15	.	TRBV4-1	TRBJ1-2	.	TGCGCCAGCAGCCAAGATCCGACGGACAGCTATGGCTACACCTTC	CASSQDPTDSYGYTF
16	.	TRBV15	TRBJ2-1	.	TGTGCCACCAGCAGAGATCGAAGGGGATCCTACAATGAGCAGTTCTTC	CATSRDRRGSYNEQFF
14	.	TRBV7-9	TRBJ2-7	.	TGTGCCAGCAGCTTAGGGGGAGGGGGGTACGAGCAGTACTTC	CASSLGGGGYEQYF
11	.	TRBV29-1	TRBJ2-7	.	TGCAGCGTTTTGAGGGGCTACGAGCAGTACTTC	CSVLRGYEQYF
14	.	TRBV30	TRBJ1-1	TRBD1	TGTGCCTGGAGTCAGGGACAGGGTTTGGGAAGTGCTTTCTTT	CAWSQGQGLGSAFF
12	once	TRBV15	TRBJ2-1	.	TGTGCCACACAATCGAGGGACAATGAGCAGTTCTTC	CATQSRDNEQFF
14	.	TRBV10-2	TRBJ2-7	TRBD2	TGCGCCAGCAGTGAGTGGGACTACCCCTACGAGCAGTACTTC	CASSEWDYPYEQYF
15	.	TRBV7-6	TRBJ2-2	.	TGTGCCAGCAGCCATGGGTTAGAGGGCACCGGGGAGCTGTTTTTT	CASSHGLEGTGELFF
16	.	TRBV11-2	TRBJ2-5	.	TGTGCCAGCAGCTTAGTGTTTTCTAGCGAGCAAGAGACCCAGTACTTC	CASSLVFSSEQETQYF
19	.	TRBV30	TRBJ1-6	TRBD1	TGTGCCTGGATTCAGAGAGGGGAACAGGGGGACGCTAGTAATTCACCCCTCCACTTT	CAWIQRGEQGDASNSPLHF
10	few	TRBV23-1	TRBJ1-1	TRBD1	TGCGCCAGAGGGACAGGCAAAGCTTTCTTT	CARGTGKAFF
14	once	TRBV27	TRBJ2-3	.	TGTGCCAGCAGTTCGCCGGCTCAGAAAGATACGCAGTATTTT	CASSSPAQKDTQYF
13	.	TRBV30	TRBJ2-5	TRBD2	TGTGCCTGGAGTGTTTGGGGGGGGGAGACCCAGTACTTC	CAWSVWGGETQYF
13	few	TRBV27	TRBJ1-1	.	TGTGCCAGCAGTTTGGCGAGGGTTACTGAAGCTTTCTTT	CASSLARVTEAFF
15	.	TRBV13	TRBJ2-7	TRBD1	TGTGCCAGCAGCCCCCGGACAGGGAAAACCCACGAGCAGTACTTC	CASSPRTGKTHEQYF
14	.	TRBV9	TRBJ2-7	.	TGTGCCAGCAGCGTAGCTGACAGCTCCTACGAGCAGTACTTC	CASSVADSSYEQYF
15	.	TRBV19	TRBJ2-3	TRBD2	TGTGCCAGTAGTATAGTTCTAGCGGCCACAGATACGCAGTATTTT	CASSIVLAATDTQYF
16	.	TRBV4-1	TRBJ2-3	TRBD1	TGCGCCAGCAGCCTTCGGACAGGGTTTGGCACAGATACGCAGTATTTT	CASSLRTGFGTDTQYF
17	.	TRBV7-6	TRBJ2-2	.	TGTGCCAGCAGCCCCCATCATAGCGGACCGAACACCGGGGAGCTGTTTTTT	CASSPHHSGPNTGELFF
11	.	TRBV20-1	TRBJ2-7	.	TGCAGTGCTAGAGGGTCTTACGAGCAGTACTTC	CSARGSYEQYF
16	few	TRBV4-3	TRBJ2-2	TRBD2	TGCGCCAGCAGCCCAAAGGCTAGCGGGGGGACCGGGGAGCTGTTTTTT	CASSPKASGGTGELFF
15	.	TRBV7-2	TRBJ2-7	TRBD2	TGTGCCAGCAGCTCCTGGGCGGGGGGTTCTTACGAGCAGTACTTC	CASSSWAGGSYEQYF
16	.	TRBV5-1	TRBJ2-1	TRBD2	TGCGCCAGCAGCTTGGAACTAGCGGGGGGGTACAATGAGCAGTTCTTC	CASSLELAGGYNEQFF
11	.	TRBV29-1	TRBJ1-2	.	TGCAGCGCCCGGGGCCTCTATGGCTACACCTTC	CSARGLYGYTF
14	.	TRBV6-1	TRBJ2-5	.	TGTGCCAGCCTCGCCTGGGGGAACCAAGAGACCCAGTACTTC	CASLAWGNQETQYF
15	.	TRBV4-1	TRBJ2-6	.	TGCGCCAGCAGCCCCAGAGAGGAAGGGGCCAACGTCCTGACTTTC	CASSPREEGANVLTF
15	once	TRBV27	TRBJ1-1	.	TGTGCCAGCAGTTTATCCAGTCCACGGAACACTGAAGCTTTCTTT	CASSLSSPRNTEAFF
13	.	TRBV7-7	TRBJ2-7	.	TGTGCTAGCAGCTTAGGAGTCGGGAACGAGCAGTACTTC	CASSLGVGNEQYF
15	.	TRBV27	TRBJ2-6	.	TGTGCCAGCAGTCTGACTTGGGGGGGGGCCAACGTCCTGACTTTC	CASSLTWGGANVLTF
12	.	TRBV11-2	TRBJ2-7	.	TGTGCCAGCAGCTCAGCGTATTTGGAGCAGTACTTC	CASSSAYLEQYF
12	.	TRBV13	TRBJ2-1	.	TGTGCCAGCAGCTTAGGGCGGGCCCAGCAGTTCTTC	CASSLGRAQQFF
11	.	TRBV6-5	TRBJ1-2	.	TGTGCCAGCAGTTACGGGGGTGGCTACACCTTC	CASSYGGGYTF
11	.	TRBV6-5	TRBJ1-1	.	TGTGCCAGCGGACAGTACACTGAAGCTTTCTTT	CASGQYTEAFF
17	.	TRBV4-1	TRBJ2-2	.	TGCGCCAGCAGCCAAGATATACCTCGAGTGGACACCGGGGAGCTGTTTTTT	CASSQDIPRVDTGELFF
15	.	TRBV10-3	TRBJ1-1	TRBD1	TGTGCCATCAGTGAGGAGGGGGCCGCGAACACTGAAGCTTTCTTT	CAISEEGAANTEAFF
14	.	TRBV19	TRBJ2-2	.	TGTGCCAGTAGTCCGTCGGCAAGGGCCGGGGAGCTGTTTTTT	CASSPSARAGELFF
12	.	TRBV7-9	TRBJ2-7	.	TGTGCCAGCAGCTTAGACCTTGAGGAGCAGTACTTC	CASSLDLEEQYF
14	.	TRBV19	TRBJ1-1	TRBD1	TGTGCCAGTAGTGTGGGACAGGGGCTCACTGAAGCTTTCTTT	CASSVGQGLTEAFF
16	.	TRBV28	TRBJ2-3	TRBD1	TGTGCCAGCAGTTTACTCTCTGACAGGGAGAAAGATACGCAGTATTTT	CASSLLSDREKDTQYF
15	.	TRBV2	TRBJ1-5	TRBD1	TGTGCCAGCAGCTCAGGGGGCTTTGGTAATCAGCCCCAGCATTTT	CASSSGGFGNQPQHF
13	.	TRBV19	TRBJ1-5	TRBD1	TGTGCCAGTAGCACAGGGGTCAATCAGCCCCAGCATTTT	CASSTGVNQPQHF
14	.	TRBV7-2	TRBJ1-5	.	TGTGCCAGCAGCTTAAAGGGGTACAATCAGCCCCAGCATTTT	CASSLKGYNQPQHF
15	.	TRBV5-8	TRBJ1-1	.	TGTGCCAGCAGCTCGGAAGGGGCGATGGTCACTGAAGCTTTCTTT	CASSSEGAMVTEAFF
14	.	TRBV15	TRBJ1-1	TRBD1	TGTGCCACCAGCAGCGACAGGGAAGGCACTGAAGCTTTCTTT	CATSSDREGTEAFF
12	.	TRBV6-1	TRBJ2-7	.	TGTGCCAGCAGTTTCAGGGTCTACGAGCAGTACTTC	CASSFRVYEQYF
18	.	TRBV4-1	TRBJ2-6	TRBD1	TGCGCCAGCAGCCAAGGGGGGACAGGATTCTCTGGGGCCAACGTCCTGACTTTC	CASSQGGTGFSGANVLTF
13	.	TRBV11-2	TRBJ1-5	.	TGTGCCAGCAGCTTAGGCTCCAATCAGCCCCAGCATTTT	CASSLGSNQPQHF
14	few	TRBV15	TRBJ1-1	TRBD1	TGTGCCACCAGCAGGGGACAGGGGAACACTGAAGCTTTCTTT	CATSRGQGNTEAFF
15	.	TRBV2	TRBJ2-5	.	TGTGCCAGCAGTGAAGCGCTTCAGGGCCAAGAGACCCAGTACTTC	CASSEALQGQETQYF
14	.	TRBV5-4	TRBJ2-7	TRBD1	TGTGCCAGCAGCTCATACCAGGGGGCCTACGAGCAGTACTTC	CASSSYQGAYEQYF